The entry below describes one T cell receptor (beta chain). The antigen remains unidentified. The data originate from a study of post-analysis software for immune sequencing data. Study outcomes and limitations: Samples prepared in the same batch strongly co-clustered by F measure. Patients had higher frequencies than controls of roughly 5 TRBV segments, including TRBV5-6, TRBV5-1 and TRBV20-1.

Unique molecular identifiers had been added to the TCR beta cDNA libraries. Each CDR3 protein gets one entry after TCRdb re-called the PCR reads with MiXCR. The sample yields 350,000 to 500,000 distinct CDR3 sequences, roughly 38% seen once. In germline, CDR1 is SGHTA, CDR2 FQGNSA. After removal of 5 bases from V and 2 bases from J, the junction contained 6 bases not matched to a gene. The CDR3 totals 15 residues. The chain combines TRBV7-2 with TRBJ2-3, with TRBD1 matching over 8 bases. This sequence originates from a girl aged 2-10 years with multiple sclerosis. The sequenced material came from blood. The CDR3 region is CASSPGTGHTDTQYF. DNA of the CDR3: TGTGCCAGCAGCCCCGGGACAGGCCACACAGATACGCAGTATTTT.